Listed below are T cell receptor beta chains from one sample, sequenced in a study of early T cells in non-severe SARS-CoV-2 infection. MiXCR was run by TCRdb on the 5' RACE reads, yielding one entry per CDR3 protein. The data hold about 46,000 distinct CDR3 sequences, with roughly 5.4% observed a single time. The sequenced sample was whole blood, obtained at baseline. The receptors were gathered from an adult who was a healthcare worker with PCR-confirmed SARS-CoV-2 infection or an uninfected control (not recorded which). The CDR3 runs from the conserved cysteine through the conserved F or W. The D gene is left open where the match is weak. Clone size is stated in some rows and not others, as once, few, many or a class when expanded.

abundance,v_gene,d_gene,len,j_gene,CDR3nt,CDR3aa
NA,TRBV5-1,TRBD2,17,TRBJ2-1,TGCGCCAGCAGCTTAGGAAAGGGACTATTCTCCTACAATGAGCAGTTCTTC,CASSLGKGLFSYNEQFF
NA,TRBV12-3/TRBV12-4,NA,12,TRBJ1-4,TGTGCCAGCAGTCCGGAGGGTGAAAAACTGTTTTTT,CASSPEGEKLFF
NA,TRBV6-5,TRBD2,17,TRBJ2-1,TGTGCCAGCAGTTACACCGCCGCTAGCGGAGGGCGGGGGGAGCAGTTCTTC,CASSYTAASGGRGEQFF
many,TRBV10-3,TRBD2,16,TRBJ2-1,TGTGCCATCAGTGAGTCACCGGGACTAGCGGACAATGAGCAGTTCTTC,CAISESPGLADNEQFF
NA,TRBV12-3/TRBV12-4,NA,13,TRBJ1-1,TGTGCCAGCATCCGAGAGAGGAACACTGAAGCTTTCTTT,CASIRERNTEAFF
many,TRBV2,NA,12,TRBJ1-5,TGTGCCAGCAGGAATAGCAATCAGCCCCAGCATTTT,CASRNSNQPQHF
NA,TRBV18,NA,15,TRBJ2-3,TGTGCCAGCTCACCACCTCTGCAGGGCACAGATACGCAGTATTTT,CASSPPLQGTDTQYF
few,TRBV7-2,NA,12,TRBJ2-3,TGTGCCAGCAGCCCTCCCACAGATACGCAGTATTTT,CASSPPTDTQYF
NA,TRBV29-1,TRBD2,12,TRBJ2-5,TGCAGCGGGTTAGCGGGACAAGAGACCCAGTACTTC,CSGLAGQETQYF
many,TRBV5-1,NA,14,TRBJ2-7,TGCGCCAGCAGCTTCGCAGGGGATTCCTACGAGCAGTACTTC,CASSFAGDSYEQYF
NA,TRBV7-7,NA,15,TRBJ2-1,TGTGCTAGCAGTCCGAGGTGGAGCTCCTACAATGAGCAGTTCTTC,CASSPRWSSYNEQFF
few,TRBV18,NA,13,TRBJ1-5,TGTGCCAGCTCACCACATGAAGATCAGCCCCAGCATTTT,CASSPHEDQPQHF
NA,TRBV4-1,NA,15,TRBJ1-5,TGCGCCAGCAGCCAAGTCGCGAATAGCAATCAGCCCCAGCATTTT,CASSQVANSNQPQHF
NA,TRBV20-1,NA,12,TRBJ2-7,TGCAGTGCTATGCCGGACGTTTTGGAGCAGTACTTC,CSAMPDVLEQYF
many,TRBV7-9,NA,13,TRBJ1-5,TGTGCCAGCAGCTTTCAGGGAGGCCAGCCCCAGCATTTT,CASSFQGGQPQHF
NA,TRBV7-2,NA,16,TRBJ2-3,TGTGCCAGCAGCGCCTGGGGGGCCGTAGAGACAGATACGCAGTATTTT,CASSAWGAVETDTQYF
many,TRBV20-1,TRBD1,16,TRBJ1-6,TGCAGTGCTAGGCGTATTTCAGGACAGGTCAATTCACCCCTCCACTTT,CSARRISGQVNSPLHF
NA,TRBV4-1,TRBD2,18,TRBJ2-4,TGCGCCAGCAGCCAAGATCGTTCGTTAGCCGGGGGGTCGCACATTCAGTACTTC,CASSQDRSLAGGSHIQYF
few,TRBV3-1,NA,15,TRBJ1-3,TGTGCCAGCAGCCAAGGTGGGACCTCTGGAAACACCATATATTTT,CASSQGGTSGNTIYF
NA,TRBV7-9,NA,15,TRBJ2-7,TGTGCCAGCAGCCCGGGGGGACAGGCATCCTACGAGCAGTACTTC,CASSPGGQASYEQYF
NA,TRBV2,NA,12,TRBJ2-7,TGTGCCAGCAGCTGGGACGACTACGAGCAGTACTTC,CASSWDDYEQYF
many,TRBV28,TRBD2,16,TRBJ2-7,TGTGCCAGCAGGTCGGGGGGAGGTGGGAGCTCCTACGAGCAGTACTTC,CASRSGGGGSSYEQYF
NA,TRBV20-1,TRBD1,13,TRBJ2-7,TGCAGTGCTTTCGGGACAGGGCACTACGAGCAGTACTTC,CSAFGTGHYEQYF
many,TRBV30,TRBD1,13,TRBJ1-5,TGTGCCTGGAACAGGGGTAATAATCAGCCCCAGCATTTT,CAWNRGNNQPQHF
few,TRBV11-3,NA,15,TRBJ2-2,TGTGCCAGCAGCTCCGGGCCTTCGGACACCGGGGAGCTGTTTTTT,CASSSGPSDTGELFF
few,TRBV28,NA,12,TRBJ1-2,TGTGCCAGCAGTCCAGAGTTCTATGGCTACACCTTC,CASSPEFYGYTF
many,TRBV20-1,NA,16,TRBJ2-5,TGCAGTGCTAGAGGGTATAGGGGGGCTTACCAAGAGACCCAGTACTTC,CSARGYRGAYQETQYF
many,TRBV5-4,NA,12,TRBJ2-1,TGTGCCAGCAGCAAGGTCCACAATGAGCAGTTCTTC,CASSKVHNEQFF
medium-sized,TRBV30,NA,14,TRBJ2-1,TGTGCCTGGAGTGACAATCCCGAGGTGGGCGAGCAGTTCTTC,CAWSDNPEVGEQFF
many,TRBV6-5,NA,13,TRBJ1-5,TGTGCCAGCAGGGGATCCAGCAATCAGCCCCAGCATTTT,CASRGSSNQPQHF
few,TRBV20-1,NA,12,TRBJ1-1,TGCAGTGCTGAGAGAGAGGGGACTGAAGCTTTCTTT,CSAEREGTEAFF
NA,TRBV27,NA,12,TRBJ1-5,TGTGCCAGCGGTCAGGGGTATCAGCCCCAGCATTTT,CASGQGYQPQHF
NA,TRBV21-1,NA,14,TRBJ2-7,TGTGCCAGCAGCAAATTTAGGGCCAGCTACGAGCAGTACTTC,CASSKFRASYEQYF
many,TRBV12-3/TRBV12-4,TRBD2,15,TRBJ2-7,TGTGCCAGCAGGCCCTTCGGCGGGAGGGCCGTTGAGCAGTACTTC,CASRPFGGRAVEQYF
NA,TRBV5-1,NA,14,TRBJ2-5,TGCGCCAGCAGCTTGGGCCCGGAGGAAGAGACCCAGTACTTC,CASSLGPEEETQYF
many,TRBV9,NA,13,TRBJ2-1,TGTGCCAGCAGCGTAGCTATAGGTAATGAGCAGTTCTTC,CASSVAIGNEQFF
NA,TRBV20-1,NA,12,TRBJ2-7,TGCAGTGCTATGGAGGCAGGGCGGGAGCAGTACTTC,CSAMEAGREQYF
many,TRBV6-4,TRBD1,14,TRBJ1-5,TGTGCCAGCAGTCAGACAGGGGAAAATCAGCCCCAGCATTTT,CASSQTGENQPQHF
NA,TRBV7-2,TRBD2,17,TRBJ2-3,TGTGCCAGCAGCTTAGCGCGGTCGGGAGGAGGCACAGATACGCAGTATTTT,CASSLARSGGGTDTQYF
NA,TRBV18,NA,14,TRBJ1-2,TGTGCCAGCTCACCAGTCAACGAGTTTTATGGCTACACCTTC,CASSPVNEFYGYTF